This T cell receptor (beta chain) was captured in a study of T cells in Graves' hyperthyroidism and ophthalmopathy (dated by TCRdb to between 2017 and 2020). Looking at the study overall: Peripheral blood was sampled at the time of initial diagnosis, prior to any treatment. An independent validation cohort of 18 to 20 hyperthyroidism patients and 15 or so patients who later progressed to ophthalmopathy tested prospective prediction of ophthalmopathy. TCR Vbeta CDR3 sequencing of roughly 140 peripheral blood samples (over 40 ophthalmopathy, about 75 hyperthyroidism and some 17 progressor patients) is reported in the paper. The 95 to 100 discovery patients were randomly split 7:3 into training and test sets. In addition, the study compared T-cell repertoires in thyroid tissue and in blood from about 6 Graves' hyperthyroidism patients. TCR V-J signatures able to tell the groups apart were searched for in a discovery cohort of some 97 patients, of whom 43 had Graves' ophthalmopathy and 57 had stable Graves' hyperthyroidism. Following sampling, methimazole starting at 30 mg daily was given to hyperthyroidism patients, and high-dose intravenous methylprednisolone was given to ophthalmopathy patients. Overall study results and their limits: Most expanded thyroid clonotypes (frequency above 0.001) were also detected in blood, suggesting blood repertoires may reflect thyroid immune responses. In validation, the model predicted progression to ophthalmopathy a median of about 5.9 months before onset, with around 70% sensitivity and nearly 75% specificity. Ophthalmopathy was separated from stable hyperthyroidism by a 13 V-J signature model, with over 85% sensitivity and roughly 81% specificity obtained in cross-validation and 80%/75% obtained in testing. No statistical method was used to set the sample size in advance, and investigators knew the group allocation.

Relative to germline, V is missing 1 base and J is missing 6 bases, with 7 bases of the junction outside any gene match. The germline V gene encodes CDR1 SGDLS and CDR2 YYNGEE. Taken from cysteine to phenylalanine, the CDR3 has 15 residues. The read is trimmed to its CDR3 DNA, 45 bases read in frame from base 1. This clonotype turned up a few times. Its target antigen remains unknown. Base-call qualities are not available, and no considerably larger clone is one nucleotide away. TCR beta CDR3 regions were amplified from RNA transcripts. For the first round of RT-PCR on the TCR CDR3, the HTBI primer set was used together with the Qiagen OneStep RT-PCR kit. Libraries were constructed in a second round of multiplex PCR, after which size selection and purification were performed. Sequencing of the libraries was done on an Illumina HiSeq2000 using paired-end 100 bp reads. In the source study's methods: SOAPnuke was used to process the raw data, with reads discarded if the reads contained adapters or uncalled bases, had a mean Phred below 15, or lacked an exact constant-primer or identifier match. High-quality paired reads were merged with COPE v1.2.5, and unique nucleotide sequences were defined as clonotypes. MiTCR v1.1 was used to align the clonotypes against IMGT TRBV, TRBD and TRBJ reference segments. The analysis was restricted to V-J combinations with a frequency above 0.0001, which together covered about 99% of the repertoires. The TCS score was defined as the ratio of F50 (clonal expansion) to E x V (chaos), calculated using BLOSUM62-based TCRdist between CDR3 peptides within each V-J. Welch's t-statistics and random forest reduced approximately 520 V-J features to 13, which were used in a naive Bayes classifier (R e1071). TCRdb reran the public reads through fastp at Q25 and MiXCR, keeping productive beta chains. Each entry merges the rows of one CDR3 protein and shows their most common DNA and genes. None of the V and J calls come from the authors' own analysis; TCRdb made them. This sample is represented by 300,000 or so distinct CDR3 sequences; over 15% of them were singletons. Of the sample, 45% to 55% is held by the ten largest clones.

Stable Graves' hyperthyroidism was defined as no progression to ophthalmopathy during 18 months of follow-up. Hyperthyroidism patients were newly diagnosed, had a disease duration of under 2 months, and were aged 18 to 65 years. The study excluded patients with uncontrolled infections, other autoimmune diseases, pregnancy or lactation. Diagnoses were based on clinical symptoms, serum thyroxine and TRAb, thyroid ultrasound and orbital computed tomography. PBMCs were isolated from 10 ml of fresh peripheral blood by Ficoll-Paque density gradient centrifugation. Trizol reagent was used to extract total RNA, and RNA quality was then checked on an Agilent 2100 Bioanalyzer.

Sequenced: blood. The receptor chain draws on TRBV9 and TRBJ2-3, with 8 middle bases fitting TRBD2. The receptor's source is a woman aged 45 to 65 with Graves' hyperthyroidism. The DNA reads as follows: TGTGCCAGCAGCGTATTCGGAGCGGGAGCGGATACGCAGTATTTT. Translated, it reads CASSVFGAGADTQYF.